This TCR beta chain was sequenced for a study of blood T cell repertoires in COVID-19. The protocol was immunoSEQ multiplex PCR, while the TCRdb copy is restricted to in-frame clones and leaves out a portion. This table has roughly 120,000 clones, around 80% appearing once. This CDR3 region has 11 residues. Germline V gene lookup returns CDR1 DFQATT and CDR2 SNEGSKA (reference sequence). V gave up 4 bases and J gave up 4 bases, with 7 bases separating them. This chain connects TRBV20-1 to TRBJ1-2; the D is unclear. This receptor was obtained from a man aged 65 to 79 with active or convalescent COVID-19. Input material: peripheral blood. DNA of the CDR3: TGCAGTGCTACGTTGGCCTATGGCTACACCTTC. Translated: CSATLAYGYTF.